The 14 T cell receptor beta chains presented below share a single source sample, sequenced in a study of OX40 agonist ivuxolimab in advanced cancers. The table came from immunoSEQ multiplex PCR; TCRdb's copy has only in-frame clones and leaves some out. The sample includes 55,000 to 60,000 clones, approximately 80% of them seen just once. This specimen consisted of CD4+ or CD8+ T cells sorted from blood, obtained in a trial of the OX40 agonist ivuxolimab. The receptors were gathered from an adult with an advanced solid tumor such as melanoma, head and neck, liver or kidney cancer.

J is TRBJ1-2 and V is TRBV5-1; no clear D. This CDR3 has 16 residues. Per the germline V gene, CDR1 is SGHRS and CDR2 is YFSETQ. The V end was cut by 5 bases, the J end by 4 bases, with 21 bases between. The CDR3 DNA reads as TGCGCCAGCAGTTTCCCCATAGGAATCGGTAGCTATGGCTACACCTTC. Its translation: CASSFPIGIGSYGYTF.

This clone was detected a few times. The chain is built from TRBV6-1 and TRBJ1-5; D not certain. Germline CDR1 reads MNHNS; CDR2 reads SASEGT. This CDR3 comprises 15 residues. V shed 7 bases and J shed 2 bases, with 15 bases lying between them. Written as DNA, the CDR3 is TGTGCCAGCAAGGGCACCTCGTGGGGCAATCAGCCCCAGCATTTT. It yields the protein CASKGTSWGNQPQHF.

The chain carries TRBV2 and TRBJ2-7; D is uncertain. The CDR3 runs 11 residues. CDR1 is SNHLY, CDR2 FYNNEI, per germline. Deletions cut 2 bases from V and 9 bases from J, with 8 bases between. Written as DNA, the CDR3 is TGTGCCAGCAGTGAATGGGAAGGGCAGTACTTC. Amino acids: CASSEWEGQYF.

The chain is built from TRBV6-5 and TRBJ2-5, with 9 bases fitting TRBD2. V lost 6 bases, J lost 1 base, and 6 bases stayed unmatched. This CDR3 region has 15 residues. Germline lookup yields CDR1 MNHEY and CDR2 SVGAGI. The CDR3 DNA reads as TGTGCCAGCAGCCCAGCGGGGGGTGTCCAAGAGACCCAGTACTTC. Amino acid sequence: CASSPAGGVQETQYF.

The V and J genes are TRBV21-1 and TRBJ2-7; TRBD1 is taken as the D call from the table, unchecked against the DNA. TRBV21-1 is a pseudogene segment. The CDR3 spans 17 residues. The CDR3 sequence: CASSLSSSRTGTYEQYF. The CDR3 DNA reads TGTGCCAGCAGCCTCTCATCTAGCAGGACAGGGACCTACGAGCAGTACTTC.

DNA for the CDR3: TGTGCCAGCAGCAGACTAGCGGGGGGGCCGGGTACAGATACGCAGTATTTT. Translated: CASSRLAGGPGTDTQYF. The chain has TRBV5-4 and TRBJ2-3, with 14 bases matching TRBD2. Germline CDR1 SGHNT, CDR2 YYREEE (reference sequence). The junction had 7 bases not matched to a gene; V was cut back by 4 bases and J by 3 bases. The CDR3 has 17 amino acids.

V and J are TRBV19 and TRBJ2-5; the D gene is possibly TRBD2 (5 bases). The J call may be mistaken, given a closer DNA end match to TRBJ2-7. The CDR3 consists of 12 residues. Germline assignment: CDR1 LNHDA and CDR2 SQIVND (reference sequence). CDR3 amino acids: CASATSSYEQYF. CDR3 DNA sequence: TGTGCCAGTGCTACTAGCTCCTACGAGCAGTACTTC.

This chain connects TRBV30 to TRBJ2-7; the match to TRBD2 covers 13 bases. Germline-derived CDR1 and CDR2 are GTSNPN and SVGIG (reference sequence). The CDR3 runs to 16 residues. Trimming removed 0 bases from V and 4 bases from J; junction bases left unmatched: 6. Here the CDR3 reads CAWSVDGLAGVYEQYF. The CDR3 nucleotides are TGTGCCTGGAGTGTAGATGGACTAGCGGGAGTATACGAGCAGTACTTC.

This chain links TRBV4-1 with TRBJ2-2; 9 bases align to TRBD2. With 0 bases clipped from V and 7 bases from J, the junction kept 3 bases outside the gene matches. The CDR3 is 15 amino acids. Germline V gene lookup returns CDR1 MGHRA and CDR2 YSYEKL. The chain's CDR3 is CASSQEASGIGELFF. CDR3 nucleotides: TGCGCCAGCAGCCAAGAGGCTAGCGGGATCGGGGAGCTGTTTTTT.

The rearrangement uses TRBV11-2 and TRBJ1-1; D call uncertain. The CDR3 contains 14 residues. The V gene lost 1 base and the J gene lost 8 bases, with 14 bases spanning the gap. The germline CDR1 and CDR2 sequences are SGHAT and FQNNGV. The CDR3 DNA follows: TGTGCCAGCAGCTTAGTACGGGGTACCGTCGAAGCTTTCTTT. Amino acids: CASSLVRGTVEAFF.

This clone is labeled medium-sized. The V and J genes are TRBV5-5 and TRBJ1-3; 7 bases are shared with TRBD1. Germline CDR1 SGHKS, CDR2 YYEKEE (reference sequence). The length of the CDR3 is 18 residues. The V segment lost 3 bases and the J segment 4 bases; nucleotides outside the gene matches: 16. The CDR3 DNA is TGTGCCAGCAGCTCAAACCGACAGGGTAGTGGTCTGGGAAACACCATATATTTT. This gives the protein CASSSNRQGSGLGNTIYF.

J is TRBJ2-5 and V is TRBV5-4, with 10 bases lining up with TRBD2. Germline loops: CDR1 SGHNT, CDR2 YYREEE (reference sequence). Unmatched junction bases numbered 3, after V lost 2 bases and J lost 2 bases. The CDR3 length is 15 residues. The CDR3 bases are TGTGCCAGCAGCTTAGCGGGGGGGGCACAAGAGACCCAGTACTTC. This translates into CASSLAGGAQETQYF.

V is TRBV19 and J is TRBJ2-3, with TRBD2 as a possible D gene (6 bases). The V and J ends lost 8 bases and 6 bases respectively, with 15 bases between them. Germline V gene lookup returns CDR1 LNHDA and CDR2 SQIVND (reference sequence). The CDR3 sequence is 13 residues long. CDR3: CASGASVQDTQYF. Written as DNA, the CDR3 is TGTGCCAGTGGGGCTAGCGTACAGGATACGCAGTATTTT.

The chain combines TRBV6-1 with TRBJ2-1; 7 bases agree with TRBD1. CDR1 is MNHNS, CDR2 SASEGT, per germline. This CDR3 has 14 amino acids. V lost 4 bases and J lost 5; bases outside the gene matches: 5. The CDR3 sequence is CASSALDRDNEQFF. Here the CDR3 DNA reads TGTGCCAGCAGTGCCCTAGACAGGGACAATGAGCAGTTCTTC.